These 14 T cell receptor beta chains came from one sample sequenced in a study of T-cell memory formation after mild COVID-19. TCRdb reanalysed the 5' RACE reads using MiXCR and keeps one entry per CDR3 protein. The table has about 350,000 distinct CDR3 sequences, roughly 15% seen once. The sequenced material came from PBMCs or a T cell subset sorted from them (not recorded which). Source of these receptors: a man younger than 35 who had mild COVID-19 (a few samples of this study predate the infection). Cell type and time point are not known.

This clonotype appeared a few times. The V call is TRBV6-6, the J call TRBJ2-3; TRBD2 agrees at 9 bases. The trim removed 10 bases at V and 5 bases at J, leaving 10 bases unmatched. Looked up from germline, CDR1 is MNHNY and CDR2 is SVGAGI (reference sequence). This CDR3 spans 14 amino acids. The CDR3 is CAIASSGVGDTQYF. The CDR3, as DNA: TGTGCCATCGCGTCTAGCGGGGTGGGAGATACGCAGTATTTT.

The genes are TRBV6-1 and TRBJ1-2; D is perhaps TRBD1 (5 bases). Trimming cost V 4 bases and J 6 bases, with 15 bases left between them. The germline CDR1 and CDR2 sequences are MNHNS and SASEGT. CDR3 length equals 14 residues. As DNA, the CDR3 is TGTGCCAGCAGTGCCCTGGACACAGTGGATGGCTACACCTTC. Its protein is CASSALDTVDGYTF.

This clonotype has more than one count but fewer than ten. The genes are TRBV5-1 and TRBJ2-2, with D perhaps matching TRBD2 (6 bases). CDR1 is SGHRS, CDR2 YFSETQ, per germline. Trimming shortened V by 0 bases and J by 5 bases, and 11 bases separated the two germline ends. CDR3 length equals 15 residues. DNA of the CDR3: TGCGCCAGCAGCTTGGATGTGGCGGGGACCGGGGAGCTGTTTTTT. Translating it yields CASSLDVAGTGELFF.

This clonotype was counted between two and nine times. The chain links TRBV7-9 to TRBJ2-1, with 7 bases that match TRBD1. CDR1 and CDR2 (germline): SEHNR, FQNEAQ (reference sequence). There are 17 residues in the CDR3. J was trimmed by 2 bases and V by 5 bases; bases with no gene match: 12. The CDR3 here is CASSPIEGAGTYNEQFF. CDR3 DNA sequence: TGTGCCAGCAGCCCGATCGAGGGGGCGGGTACCTACAATGAGCAGTTCTTC.

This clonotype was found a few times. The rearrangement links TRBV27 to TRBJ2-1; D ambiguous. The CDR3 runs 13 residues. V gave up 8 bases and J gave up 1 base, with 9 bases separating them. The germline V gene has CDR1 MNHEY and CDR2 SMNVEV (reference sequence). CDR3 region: CASCCGSYNEQFF. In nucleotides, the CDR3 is TGTGCCAGCTGCTGTGGGTCCTACAATGAGCAGTTCTTC.

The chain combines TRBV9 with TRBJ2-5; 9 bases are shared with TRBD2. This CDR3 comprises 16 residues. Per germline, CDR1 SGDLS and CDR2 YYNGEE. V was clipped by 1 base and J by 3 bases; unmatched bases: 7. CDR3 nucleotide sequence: TGTGCCAGCAGCGTACGGGGGGCTAGCGGGGAAGAGACCCAGTACTTC. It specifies CASSVRGASGEETQYF.

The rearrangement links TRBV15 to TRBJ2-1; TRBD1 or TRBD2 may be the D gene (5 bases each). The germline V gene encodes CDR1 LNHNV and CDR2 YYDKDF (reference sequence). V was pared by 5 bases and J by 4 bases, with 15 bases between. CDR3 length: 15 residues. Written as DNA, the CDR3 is TGTGCCACCAGCGACCCCGGGGCAGGTTACAATGAGCAGTTCTTC. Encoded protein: CATSDPGAGYNEQFF.

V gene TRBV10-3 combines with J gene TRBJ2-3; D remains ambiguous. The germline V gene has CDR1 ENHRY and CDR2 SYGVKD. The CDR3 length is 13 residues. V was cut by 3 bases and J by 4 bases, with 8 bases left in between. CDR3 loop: CAISEVRSDTQYF. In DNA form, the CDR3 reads TGTGCCATCAGTGAAGTACGTTCAGATACGCAGTATTTT.

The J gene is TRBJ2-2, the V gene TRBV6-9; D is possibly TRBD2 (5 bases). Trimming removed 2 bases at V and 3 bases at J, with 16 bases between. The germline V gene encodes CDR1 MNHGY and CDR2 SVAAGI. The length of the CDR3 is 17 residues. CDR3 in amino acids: CASSYMPGGLYTGELFF. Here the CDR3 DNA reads TGTGCCAGCAGTTATATGCCGGGCGGGTTATACACCGGGGAGCTGTTTTTT.

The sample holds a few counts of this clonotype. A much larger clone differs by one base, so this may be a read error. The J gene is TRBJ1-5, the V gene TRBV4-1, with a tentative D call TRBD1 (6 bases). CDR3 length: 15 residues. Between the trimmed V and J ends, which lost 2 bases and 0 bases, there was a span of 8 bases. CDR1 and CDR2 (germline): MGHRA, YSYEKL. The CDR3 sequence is CASSQRTVSNQPQHF. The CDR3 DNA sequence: TGCGCCAGCAGCCAACGGACAGTTAGCAATCAGCCCCAGCATTTT.

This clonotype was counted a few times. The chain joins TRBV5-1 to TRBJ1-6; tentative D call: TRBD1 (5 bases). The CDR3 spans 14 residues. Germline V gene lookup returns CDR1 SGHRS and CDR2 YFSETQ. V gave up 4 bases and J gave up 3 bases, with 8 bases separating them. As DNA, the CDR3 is TGCGCCAGCAGCACCGACAGCTATAATTCACCCCTCCACTTT. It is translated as CASSTDSYNSPLHF.

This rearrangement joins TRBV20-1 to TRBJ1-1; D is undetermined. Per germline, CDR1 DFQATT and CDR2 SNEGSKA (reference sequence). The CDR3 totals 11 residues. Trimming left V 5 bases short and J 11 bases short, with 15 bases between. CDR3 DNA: TGCAGTGCTGGGAAGATGATTGCGGCTTTCTTT. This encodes CSAGKMIAAFF.

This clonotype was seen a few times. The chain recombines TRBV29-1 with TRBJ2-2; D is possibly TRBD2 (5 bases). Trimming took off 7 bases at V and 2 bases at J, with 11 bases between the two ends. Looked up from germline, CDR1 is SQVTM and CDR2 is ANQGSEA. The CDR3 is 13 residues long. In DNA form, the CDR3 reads TGCAGCGCTGTACGGGGAAACACCGGGGAGCTGTTTTTT. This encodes CSAVRGNTGELFF.

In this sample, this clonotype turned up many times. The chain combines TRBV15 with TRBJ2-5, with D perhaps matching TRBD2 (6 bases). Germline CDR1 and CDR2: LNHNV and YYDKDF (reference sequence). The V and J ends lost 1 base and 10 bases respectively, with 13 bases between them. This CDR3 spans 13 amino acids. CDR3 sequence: CATSRGDGGDQYF. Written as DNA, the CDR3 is TGTGCCACCAGCAGAGGAGACGGCGGGGACCAGTACTTC.